This TCR beta chain was recorded in a study of CD8+CD57+ T cells in acquired aplastic anemia. Study at large: Mean yield of DNA from sorted CD4+ and CD8+ cells was around 3 ug.

As concerns this clonotype: The antigen is not known.

All sequencing subjects had displayed CD8+CD57+ cell expansion on flow cytometry. As a group, the patients uniformly had severe acquired aplastic anemia. TCR beta VDJ combinations and CDR3 sequences were profiled from genomic DNA. MiXCR, applied by TCRdb to the reads, yields one record per CDR3 protein. The data contain some 200,000 distinct CDR3 sequences, approximately 65% of them singletons. Findings and caveats of the study: Both patients and controls carried the same twenty-nine CD8+ CDR3 sequences.

The source is a human donor with aplastic anemia. The specimen was sorted CD4+, CD8+, or CD8+CD57+ T cells (not recorded which) from PBMCs.

DNA of the CDR3: TGCAGTGCTCCAGAGTCTGGAAACACCATATATTTT. Translating it yields CSAPESGNTIYF. The chain carries TRBV20-1 and TRBJ1-3; no clear D gene. This CDR3 is built from 12 residues. The V end was cut by 5 bases, the J end by 1 base, with 6 bases between. Germline V lookup: CDR1 DFQATT, CDR2 SNEGSKA (reference sequence).